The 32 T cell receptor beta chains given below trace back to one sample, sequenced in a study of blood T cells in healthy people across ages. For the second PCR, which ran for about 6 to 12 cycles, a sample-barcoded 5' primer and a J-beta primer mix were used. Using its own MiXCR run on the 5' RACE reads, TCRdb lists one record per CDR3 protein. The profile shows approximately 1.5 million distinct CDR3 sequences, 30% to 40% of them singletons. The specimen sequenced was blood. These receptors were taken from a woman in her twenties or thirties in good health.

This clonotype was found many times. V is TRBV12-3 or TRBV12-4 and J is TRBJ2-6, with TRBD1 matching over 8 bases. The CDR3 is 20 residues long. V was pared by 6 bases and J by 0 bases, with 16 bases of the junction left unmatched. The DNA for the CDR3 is TGTGCCAGCAGACCCTCACCCTCCGGGACAGGCAGCTCTGGGGCCAACGTCCTGACTTTC. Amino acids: CASRPSPSGTGSSGANVLTF.

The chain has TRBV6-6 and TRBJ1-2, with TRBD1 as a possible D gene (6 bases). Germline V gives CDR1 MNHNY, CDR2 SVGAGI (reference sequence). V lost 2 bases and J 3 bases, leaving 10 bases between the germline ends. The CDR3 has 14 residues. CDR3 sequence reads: CASSYRGGYYGYTF. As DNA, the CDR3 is TGTGCCAGCAGTTACCGCGGGGGCTACTATGGCTACACCTTC.

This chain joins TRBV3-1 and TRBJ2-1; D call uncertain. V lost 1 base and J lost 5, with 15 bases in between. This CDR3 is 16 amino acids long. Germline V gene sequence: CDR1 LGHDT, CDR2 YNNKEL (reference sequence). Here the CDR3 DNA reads TGTGCCAGCAGCCAAGCTTTTGCGCAATCTAACAATGAGCAGTTCTTC. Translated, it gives CASSQAFAQSNNEQFF.

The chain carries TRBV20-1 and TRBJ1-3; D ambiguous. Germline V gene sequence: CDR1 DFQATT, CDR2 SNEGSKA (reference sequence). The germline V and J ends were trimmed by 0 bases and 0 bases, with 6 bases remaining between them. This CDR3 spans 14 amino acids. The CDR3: CSARESNSGNTIYF. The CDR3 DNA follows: TGCAGTGCTAGAGAGTCGAACTCTGGAAACACCATATATTTT.

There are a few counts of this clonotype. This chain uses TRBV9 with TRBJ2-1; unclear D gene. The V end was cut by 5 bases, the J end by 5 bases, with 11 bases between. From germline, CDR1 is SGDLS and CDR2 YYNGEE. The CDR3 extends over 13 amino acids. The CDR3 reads CASSVSRNNEQFF. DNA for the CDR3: TGTGCCAGCAGTGTCTCGAGGAACAATGAGCAGTTCTTC.

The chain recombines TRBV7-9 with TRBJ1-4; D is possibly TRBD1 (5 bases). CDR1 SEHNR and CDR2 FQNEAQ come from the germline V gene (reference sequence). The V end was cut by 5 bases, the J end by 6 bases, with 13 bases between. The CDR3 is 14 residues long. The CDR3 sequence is CASSRRGADEKLFF. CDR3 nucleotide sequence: TGTGCCAGCAGCCGCCGAGGGGCTGATGAAAAACTGTTTTTT.

CDR3 sequence (DNA): TGTGCCAGTCGGCGCCACAGGGGGCCTGACACTGAAGCTTTCTTT. Translation: CASRRHRGPDTEAFF. V and J are TRBV2 and TRBJ1-1, with 9 bases that match TRBD1. The germline CDR1 and CDR2 sequences are SNHLY and FYNNEI. J lost 3 bases, V lost 9 bases, and 11 bases had no gene match. The CDR3 length is 15 residues.

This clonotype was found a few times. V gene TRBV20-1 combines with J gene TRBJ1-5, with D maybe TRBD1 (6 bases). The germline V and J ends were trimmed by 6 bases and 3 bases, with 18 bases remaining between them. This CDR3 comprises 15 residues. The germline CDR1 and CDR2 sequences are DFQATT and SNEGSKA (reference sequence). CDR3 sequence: CSAHPGDKINQPQHF. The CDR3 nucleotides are TGCAGTGCCCACCCAGGGGACAAAATCAATCAGCCCCAGCATTTT.

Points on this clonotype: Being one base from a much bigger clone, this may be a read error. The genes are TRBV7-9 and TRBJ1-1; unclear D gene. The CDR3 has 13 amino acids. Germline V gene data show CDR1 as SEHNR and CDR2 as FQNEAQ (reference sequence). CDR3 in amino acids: CASSSAGNTGAFF. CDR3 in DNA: TGTGCCAGCAGCTCCGCTGGGAACACTGGAGCTTTCTTT.

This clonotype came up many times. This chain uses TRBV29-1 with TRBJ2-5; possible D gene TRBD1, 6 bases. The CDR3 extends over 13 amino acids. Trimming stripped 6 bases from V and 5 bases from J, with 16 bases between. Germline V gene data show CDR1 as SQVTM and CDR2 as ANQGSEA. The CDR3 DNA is TGCAGCGTCGGTAGGGGGATGTGGGAGACCCAGTACTTC. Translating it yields CSVGRGMWETQYF. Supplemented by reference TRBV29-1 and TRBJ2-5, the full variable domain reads SAVISQKPSRDICQRGTSLTIQCQVDSQVTMMFWYRQQPGQSLTLIATANQGSEATYESGFVIDKFPISRPNLTFSTLTVSNMSPEDSSIYLCSVGRGMWETQYFGPGTRLLVL.

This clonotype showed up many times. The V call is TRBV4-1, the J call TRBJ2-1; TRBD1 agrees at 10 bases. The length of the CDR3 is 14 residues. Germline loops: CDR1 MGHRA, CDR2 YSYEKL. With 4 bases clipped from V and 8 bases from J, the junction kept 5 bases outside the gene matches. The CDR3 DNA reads TGCGCCAGCAGCCGGGGACAGGGGAGTGATGAGCAGTTCTTC. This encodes CASSRGQGSDEQFF.

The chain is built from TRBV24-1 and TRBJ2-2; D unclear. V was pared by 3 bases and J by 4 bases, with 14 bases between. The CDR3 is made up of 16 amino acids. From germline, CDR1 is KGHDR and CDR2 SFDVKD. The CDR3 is CATSDPVLTPTGELFF. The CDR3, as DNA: TGTGCCACCAGTGATCCCGTCCTAACCCCCACCGGGGAGCTGTTTTTT.

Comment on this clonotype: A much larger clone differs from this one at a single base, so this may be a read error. The chain's CDR3 is CSARGAGVTGTQYF. CDR3 bases: TGCAGTGCTAGGGGGGCAGGGGTTACAGGTACGCAGTATTTT. V usage is TRBV20-1 and J usage is TRBJ2-3; tentatively, D is TRBD1 (6 bases). The CDR3 runs 14 residues. Germline assignment: CDR1 DFQATT and CDR2 SNEGSKA (reference sequence).

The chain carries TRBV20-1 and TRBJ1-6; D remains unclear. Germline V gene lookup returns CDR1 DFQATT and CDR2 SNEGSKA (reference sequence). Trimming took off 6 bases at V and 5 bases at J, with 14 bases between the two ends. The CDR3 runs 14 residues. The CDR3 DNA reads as TGCAGTGCCGACACTCAGGTTGATAATTCACCCCTCCACTTT. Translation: CSADTQVDNSPLHF.

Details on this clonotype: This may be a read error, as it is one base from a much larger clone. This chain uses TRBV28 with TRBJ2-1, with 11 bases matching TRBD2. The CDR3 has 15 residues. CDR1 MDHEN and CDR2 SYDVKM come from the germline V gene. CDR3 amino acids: CAGRGLAGGPFEQFF. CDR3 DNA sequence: TGTGCCGGCAGGGGCTTAGCGGGAGGGCCGTTTGAGCAGTTCTTC.

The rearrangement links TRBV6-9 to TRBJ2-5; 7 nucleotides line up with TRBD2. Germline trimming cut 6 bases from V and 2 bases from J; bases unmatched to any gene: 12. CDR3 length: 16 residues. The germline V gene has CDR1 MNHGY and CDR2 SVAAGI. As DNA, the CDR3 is TGTGCCAGCAGGAGCCTCCGGGAGGCGGGGCAAGAGACCCAGTACTTC. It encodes CASRSLREAGQETQYF.

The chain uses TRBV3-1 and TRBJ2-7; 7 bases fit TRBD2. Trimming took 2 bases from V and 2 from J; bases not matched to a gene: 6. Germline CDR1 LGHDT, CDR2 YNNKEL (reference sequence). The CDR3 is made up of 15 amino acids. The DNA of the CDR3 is TGTGCCAGCAGCCAAACTTGGGGGGGGGCCTACGAGCAGTACTTC. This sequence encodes CASSQTWGGAYEQYF.

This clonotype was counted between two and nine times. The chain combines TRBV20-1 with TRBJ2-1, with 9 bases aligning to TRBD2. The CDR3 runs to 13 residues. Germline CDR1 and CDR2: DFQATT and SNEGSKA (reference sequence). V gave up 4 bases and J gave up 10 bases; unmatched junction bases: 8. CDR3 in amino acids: CSAKGLAQGEQFF. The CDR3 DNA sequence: TGCAGTGCTAAGGGACTAGCCCAGGGGGAGCAGTTCTTC.

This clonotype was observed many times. The DNA for the CDR3 is TGCGCCAGCAGCTTGGCATTTCAGGCTTTTGAGCAGTTCTTC. Translation gives CASSLAFQAFEQFF. The J gene is TRBJ2-1, the V gene TRBV5-1; D is uncertain. CDR1 and CDR2 (germline): SGHRS, YFSETQ. Between the trimmed V and J ends, which lost 0 bases and 9 bases, there was a span of 13 bases. The CDR3 has 14 amino acids.

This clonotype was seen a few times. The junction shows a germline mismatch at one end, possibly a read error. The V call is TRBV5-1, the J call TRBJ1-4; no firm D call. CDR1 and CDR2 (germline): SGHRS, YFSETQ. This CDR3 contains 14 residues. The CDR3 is CVSSLVGLNEELFF. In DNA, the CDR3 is TGCGTCAGCAGCTTGGTCGGACTTAATGAAGAACTGTTTTTT.

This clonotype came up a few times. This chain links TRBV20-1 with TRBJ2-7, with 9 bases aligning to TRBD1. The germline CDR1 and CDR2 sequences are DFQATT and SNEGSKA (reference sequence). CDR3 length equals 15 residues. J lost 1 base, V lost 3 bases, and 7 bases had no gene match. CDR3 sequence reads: CSASGAGTGSYEQYF. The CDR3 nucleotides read TGCAGTGCTAGCGGGGCGGGGACAGGGTCCTACGAGCAGTACTTC.

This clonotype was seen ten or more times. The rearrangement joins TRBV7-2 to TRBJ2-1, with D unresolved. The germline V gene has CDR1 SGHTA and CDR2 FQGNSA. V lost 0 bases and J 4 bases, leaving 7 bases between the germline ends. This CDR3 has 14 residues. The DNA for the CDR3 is TGTGCCAGCAGCTTAGCGCGGAGTTACAATGAGCAGTTCTTC. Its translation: CASSLARSYNEQFF.

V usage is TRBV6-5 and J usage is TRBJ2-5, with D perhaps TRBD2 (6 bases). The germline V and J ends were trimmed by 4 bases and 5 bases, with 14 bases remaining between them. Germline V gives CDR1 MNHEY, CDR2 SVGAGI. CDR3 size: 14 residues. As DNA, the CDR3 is TGTGCCAGCAGTTGGGGGAGGAGTAGGGAGACCCAGTACTTC. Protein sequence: CASSWGRSRETQYF.

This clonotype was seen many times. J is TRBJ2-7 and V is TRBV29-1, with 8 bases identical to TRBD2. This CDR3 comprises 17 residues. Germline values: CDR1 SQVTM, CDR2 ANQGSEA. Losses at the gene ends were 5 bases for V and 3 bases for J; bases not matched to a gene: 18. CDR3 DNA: TGCAGCGTTTTAACCCACCCGATAACTAGCGGTAACTACGAGCAGTACTTC. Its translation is CSVLTHPITSGNYEQYF.

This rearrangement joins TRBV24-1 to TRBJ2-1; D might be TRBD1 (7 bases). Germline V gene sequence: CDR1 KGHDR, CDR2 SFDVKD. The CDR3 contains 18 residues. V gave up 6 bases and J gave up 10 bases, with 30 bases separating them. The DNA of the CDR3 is TGTGCCACCAGTACCTCTCGAGGGGCGGAGGGGGCACGAAGGGAGCAGTTCTTC. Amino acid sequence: CATSTSRGAEGARREQFF.

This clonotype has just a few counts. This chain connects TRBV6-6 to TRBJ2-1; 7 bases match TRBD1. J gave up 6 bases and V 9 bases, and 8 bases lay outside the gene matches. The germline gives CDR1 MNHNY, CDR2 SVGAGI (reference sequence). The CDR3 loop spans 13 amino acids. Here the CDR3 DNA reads TGTGCCAGACAGGGGAACAGGGGCAATGAGCAGTTCTTC. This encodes CARQGNRGNEQFF.

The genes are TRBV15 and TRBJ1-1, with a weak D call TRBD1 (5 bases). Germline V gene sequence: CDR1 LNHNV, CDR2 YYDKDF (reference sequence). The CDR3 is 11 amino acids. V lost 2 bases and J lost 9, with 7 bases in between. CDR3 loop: CATSRLDKAFF. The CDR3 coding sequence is TGTGCCACCAGCAGATTGGACAAAGCTTTCTTT.

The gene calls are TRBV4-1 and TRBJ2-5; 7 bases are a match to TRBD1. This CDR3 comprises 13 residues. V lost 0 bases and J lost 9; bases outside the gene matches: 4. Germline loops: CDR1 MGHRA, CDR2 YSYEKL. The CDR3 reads CASSQEKGQPQYF. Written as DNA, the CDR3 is TGCGCCAGCAGCCAAGAGAAGGGACAGCCCCAGTACTTC.

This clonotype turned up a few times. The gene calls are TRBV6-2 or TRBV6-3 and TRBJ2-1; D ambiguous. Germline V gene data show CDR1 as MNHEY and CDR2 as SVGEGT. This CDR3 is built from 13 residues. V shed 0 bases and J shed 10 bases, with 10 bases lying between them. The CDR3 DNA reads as TGTGCCAGCAGTTACTCGAATAGGCGGGAGCAGTTCTTC. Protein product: CASSYSNRREQFF.

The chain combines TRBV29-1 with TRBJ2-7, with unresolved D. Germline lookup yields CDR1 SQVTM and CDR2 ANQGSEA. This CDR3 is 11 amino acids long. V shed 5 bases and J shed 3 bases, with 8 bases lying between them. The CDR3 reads CSVQDLYEQYF. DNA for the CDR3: TGCAGCGTTCAGGATCTCTACGAGCAGTACTTC.

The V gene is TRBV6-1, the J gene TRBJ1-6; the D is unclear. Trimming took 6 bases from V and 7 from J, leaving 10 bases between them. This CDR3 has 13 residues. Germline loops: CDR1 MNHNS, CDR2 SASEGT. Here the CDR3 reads CASSALHNSPLHF. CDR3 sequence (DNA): TGTGCCAGCAGCGCACTCCACAATTCACCCCTCCACTTT.

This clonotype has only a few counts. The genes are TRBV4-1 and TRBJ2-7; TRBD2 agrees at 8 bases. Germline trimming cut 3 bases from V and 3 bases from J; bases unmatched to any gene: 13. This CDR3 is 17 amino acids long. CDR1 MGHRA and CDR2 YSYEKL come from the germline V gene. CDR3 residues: CASSQAPRTSYGYEQYF. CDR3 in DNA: TGCGCCAGCAGCCAGGCGCCGAGGACTAGCTATGGCTACGAGCAGTACTTC.